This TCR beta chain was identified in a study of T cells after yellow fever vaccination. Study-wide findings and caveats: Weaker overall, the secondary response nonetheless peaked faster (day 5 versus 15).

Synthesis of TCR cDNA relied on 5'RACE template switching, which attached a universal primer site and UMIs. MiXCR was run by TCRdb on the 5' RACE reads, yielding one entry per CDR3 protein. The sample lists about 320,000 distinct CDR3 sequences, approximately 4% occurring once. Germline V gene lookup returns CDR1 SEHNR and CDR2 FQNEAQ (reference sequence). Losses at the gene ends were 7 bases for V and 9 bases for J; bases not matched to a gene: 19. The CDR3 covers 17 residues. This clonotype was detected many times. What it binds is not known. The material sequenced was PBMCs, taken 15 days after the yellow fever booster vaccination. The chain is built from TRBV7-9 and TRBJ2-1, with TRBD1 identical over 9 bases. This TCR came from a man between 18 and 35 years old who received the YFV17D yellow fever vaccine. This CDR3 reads CASTSTDWTGAAGEQFF. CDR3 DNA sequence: TGTGCCAGCACCTCCACCGATTGGACAGGGGCAGCCGGTGAGCAGTTCTTC.